This passage covers 20 T cell receptor beta chains from one sample sequenced in a study of read filtering for tumor transcriptome and immune sequencing (dated by TCRdb to 2018 to 2021). TCRdb names Illumina HiSeq 4000 as the instrument used. Starting from approximately 400 ng RNA, TCR libraries were constructed with the Immunoverse kit using molecular barcoded adaptors that cover the alpha/delta and beta/gamma chains. Through fastp at Q25 and MiXCR, TCRdb rebuilt clones from the public reads, retaining in-frame beta chains. Rows merge per CDR3 protein into single entries with the most common DNA and genes. For this sample the table gives nearly 60,000 distinct CDR3 sequences, of which around 12% were detected only once. 16% of the sample goes to the ten largest clones. The material sequenced was a population of CD138-negative cells sorted from bone marrow. The sample's cell subset or site label is to be understood as: bone marrow mononuclear cells depleted of CD138+ plasma/myeloma cells by negative magnetic selection. Receptor source: a donor aged 40 or over with multiple myeloma.

Remarks on this clonotype: This may be a read error: a much more frequent sequence differs by one nucleotide. The rearrangement uses TRBV12-3 or TRBV12-4 and TRBJ2-7; possible D gene TRBD1, 5 bases. The CDR3 extends over 13 amino acids. V lost 6 bases and J lost 4, with 13 bases in between. The CDR3 DNA is TGTGCCAGCAGCATCAGACAGACTTACGAGCAGTACTTC. Translating gives CASSIRQTYEQYF.

The sample holds a few counts of this clonotype. The rearrangement links TRBV19 to TRBJ2-1; TRBD1 matches 7 bases. The length of the CDR3 is 15 residues. Germline CDR1 is LNHDA and CDR2 is SQIVND (reference sequence). CDR3 in amino acids: CAGSTRQGRVHEQFF. CDR3 in DNA: TGTGCTGGTAGTACCCGACAGGGCCGGGTTCATGAGCAGTTCTTC.

The chain carries TRBV12-3 or TRBV12-4 and TRBJ2-7; 10 positions match TRBD1. This CDR3 has 16 residues. The V segment lost 4 bases and the J segment 7 bases; nucleotides outside the gene matches: 13. CDR3 protein: CASSSRGTGALGEQYF. CDR3 nucleotide sequence: TGTGCCAGCAGTTCCAGAGGGACAGGGGCATTGGGAGAGCAGTACTTC.

This clonotype was counted only a few times. This sequence joins TRBV4-1 and TRBJ1-1; D is possibly TRBD1 (6 bases). The CDR3 consists of 16 residues. Trimming cost V 4 bases and J 0 bases, with 15 bases left between them. Germline lookup yields CDR1 MGHRA and CDR2 YSYEKL. The CDR3 DNA sequence: TGCGCCAGCAGCCGAGATGGGGGGGGCTTGAACACTGAAGCTTTCTTT. Amino acids: CASSRDGGGLNTEAFF.

This clonotype was seen at least ten times. The genes are TRBV2 and TRBJ1-1; possibly TRBD1 for D (6 bases). This CDR3 is 11 amino acids long. V was pared by 9 bases and J by 2 bases, with 7 bases between. Germline values: CDR1 SNHLY, CDR2 FYNNEI. The CDR3 DNA reads as TGTGCCAGACAGGGAAACACTGAAGCTTTCTTT. This translates into CARQGNTEAFF.

The sample holds a few counts of this clonotype. The rearrangement joins TRBV20-1 to TRBJ1-5, with 7 bases identical to TRBD1. The germline V gene has CDR1 DFQATT and CDR2 SNEGSKA (reference sequence). Trimming took 0 bases from V and 1 from J; bases not matched to a gene: 9. There are 17 residues in the CDR3. CDR3 sequence: CSARDSQGERSNQPQHF. CDR3 nucleotides: TGCAGTGCTAGAGATAGTCAGGGGGAAAGGAGCAATCAGCCCCAGCATTTT.

This clonotype has a count of ten or more. V is TRBV30 and J is TRBJ2-3; D may be TRBD1 (6 bases). The CDR3 runs to 14 residues. V was shortened by 3 bases and J by 3 bases, with 13 bases between the two germline ends. Germline CDR1 GTSNPN, CDR2 SVGIG (reference sequence). The CDR3 bases are TGTGCCTGGAGCCACAATGGACAGACAGATACGCAGTATTTT. It is translated as CAWSHNGQTDTQYF.

This clonotype was seen repeatedly, ten times or more. The gene calls are TRBV6-5 and TRBJ2-2; D call uncertain. The CDR3 is 16 residues long. V was pared by 2 bases and J by 4 bases, with 14 bases between. Looked up from germline, CDR1 is MNHEY and CDR2 is SVGAGI. DNA for the CDR3: TGTGCCAGCAGTTACGAGTCGGCACTAAGCACCGGGGAGCTGTTTTTT. Its protein product is CASSYESALSTGELFF.

This clonotype has ten or more counts. The chain links TRBV7-9 to TRBJ2-5; D uncertain. Deletions cut 2 bases from V and 2 bases from J, with 6 bases between. The CDR3 runs 13 residues. Germline assignment: CDR1 SEHNR and CDR2 FQNEAQ (reference sequence). The CDR3 DNA sequence: TGTGCCAGCAGCTTATGGCAGCAAGAGACCCAGTACTTC. This encodes CASSLWQQETQYF.

The sample holds many counts of this clonotype. J is TRBJ1-5 and V is TRBV6-5, with no clear D. The CDR3 contains 15 residues. Germline V gene sequence: CDR1 MNHEY, CDR2 SVGAGI. The V end lost 0 bases, the J end lost 2 bases, and 8 bases lay between the germline ends. The CDR3 here is CASSYSFSGNQPQHF. CDR3 coding DNA: TGTGCCAGCAGTTACTCGTTCAGCGGCAATCAGCCCCAGCATTTT.

This clonotype was seen ten or more times. The chain joins TRBV6-6 to TRBJ2-3; 9 bases map to TRBD1. Germline V gives CDR1 MNHNY, CDR2 SVGAGI (reference sequence). V trimming: 7 bases; J trimming: 3 bases; junction bases outside the gene matches: 8. The CDR3 has 15 amino acids. The CDR3 loop reads CASNRPGQGTDTQYF. CDR3 nucleotide sequence: TGTGCCAGCAACCGACCGGGACAGGGTACAGATACGCAGTATTTT.

The chain links TRBV11-2 to TRBJ1-1, with D maybe TRBD1 (5 bases). The V and J ends lost 5 bases and 0 bases respectively, with 7 bases between them. The CDR3 has 13 amino acids. CDR1 is SGHAT and CDR2 is FQNNGV in the germline V gene. CDR3 region: CASSETVNTEAFF. CDR3 DNA: TGTGCCAGCAGCGAGACAGTGAACACTGAAGCTTTCTTT.

This clonotype appeared many times. This chain uses TRBV28 with TRBJ1-1, with D perhaps TRBD1 (5 bases). V was clipped by 6 bases and J by 12 bases, with 17 bases between them. Germline CDR1 and CDR2: MDHEN and SYDVKM. The length of the CDR3 is 12 residues. CDR3 nucleotide sequence: TGTGCCAGCAGCCACTCTCAGGGCGGGACTTTCTTT. As protein: CASSHSQGGTFF.

This clonotype has only a few counts. This sequence joins TRBV7-9 and TRBJ1-1, with D tentatively TRBD1 (6 bases). V was shortened by 0 bases and J by 4 bases, with 12 bases between the two germline ends. CDR3 length: 15 residues. Germline CDR1 SEHNR, CDR2 FQNEAQ (reference sequence). CDR3 DNA sequence: TGTGCCAGCAGCTTAGCTAGCGGGGGCGGCACTGAAGCTTTCTTT. Amino acids: CASSLASGGGTEAFF.

A note on this clonotype: This may arise from a read error, as a much more abundant clone is one base away. This chain connects TRBV3-1 to TRBJ2-7; D not certain. CDR1 and CDR2 (germline): LGHDT, YNNKEL (reference sequence). V was trimmed by 5 bases and J by 7 bases, leaving 24 bases between them. CDR3 length: 16 amino acids. CDR3 sequence reads: CASSSSWGIGLWEQYF. CDR3 coding DNA: TGTGCCAGCAGCTCGTCATGGGGTATCGGCTTATGGGAGCAGTACTTC.

This clonotype was observed once. This may stem from a read error, because a much larger clone lies one nucleotide away. The genes are TRBV30 and TRBJ1-1, with a tentative D call TRBD1 (6 bases). CDR3 length: 13 residues. CDR1 GTSNPN and CDR2 SVGIG come from the germline V gene (reference sequence). In nucleotides, the CDR3 is TGTGCCTGGAGGACAGGAGGAAACACTGAAGCTGTCTTT. It specifies CAWRTGGNTEAVF.

This clonotype has a count of ten or more. The J gene is TRBJ2-7, the V gene TRBV20-1, with D possibly being TRBD1 (6 bases). The germline V gene has CDR1 DFQATT and CDR2 SNEGSKA (reference sequence). V lost 4 bases to trimming and J lost 6 bases, with 16 bases between them. The CDR3 length is 13 residues. In DNA form, the CDR3 reads TGCAGTGCTAACAGGGAGTTGGGTCGCGAGCAGTACTTC. Translation: CSANRELGREQYF.

This clonotype was seen ten or more times. This sequence joins TRBV7-2 and TRBJ2-5; D not certain. From germline, CDR1 is SGHTA and CDR2 FQGNSA. This CDR3 contains 13 residues. With 0 bases removed from V and 4 bases from J, the gap between germline ends came to 6 bases. The DNA of the CDR3 is TGTGCCAGCAGCTTAGCGGTGGGAGAGACCCAGTACTTC. Translating it yields CASSLAVGETQYF.

This clonotype was observed at least ten times. The chain links TRBV7-9 to TRBJ1-6; D ambiguous. The germline V gene has CDR1 SEHNR and CDR2 FQNEAQ (reference sequence). This CDR3 is 15 amino acids long. The V gene lost 5 bases and the J gene lost 4 bases, with 12 bases spanning the gap. As DNA, the CDR3 is TGTGCCAGCAGCAGTACCTCAGTGTATAATTCACCCCTCCACTTT. Residues: CASSSTSVYNSPLHF.

This clonotype was counted ten times or more. The rearrangement uses TRBV28 and TRBJ1-5, with D unclear. V was pared by 3 bases and J by 3 bases, with 9 bases between. This CDR3 spans 14 amino acids. Looked up from germline, CDR1 is MDHEN and CDR2 is SYDVKM. The CDR3 nucleotides read TGTGCCAGCAGTTTTGGCAGCTCCAATCAGCCCCAGCATTTT. Translating gives CASSFGSSNQPQHF.